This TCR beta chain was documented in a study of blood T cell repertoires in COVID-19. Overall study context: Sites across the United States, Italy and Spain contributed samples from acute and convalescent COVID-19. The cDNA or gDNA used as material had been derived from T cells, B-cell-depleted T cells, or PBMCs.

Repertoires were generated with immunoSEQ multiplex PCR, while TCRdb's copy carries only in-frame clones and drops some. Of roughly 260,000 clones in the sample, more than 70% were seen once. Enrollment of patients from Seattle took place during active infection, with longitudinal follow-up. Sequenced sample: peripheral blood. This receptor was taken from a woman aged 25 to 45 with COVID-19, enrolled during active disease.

The CDR3 is CASSQDEDRAEKLFF. The DNA for the CDR3 is TGCGCCAGCAGCCAAGATGAGGACAGGGCTGAAAAACTGTTTTTT. The V call is TRBV4-1, the J call TRBJ1-4, with 8 bases that match TRBD1. The CDR3 sequence is 15 residues long. CDR1 is MGHRA, CDR2 YSYEKL, per germline. Trimming cost V 0 bases and J 7 bases; bases outside gene matches: 4.